These 4 T cell receptor beta chains share one sample of origin, sequenced in a study of shared clonotypes between healthy human individuals. CD45RO-negative CD8 cells positively selected for CCR7 made up the naive population, which excluded terminally differentiated effector memory CD45RA+ cells. Only in-frame clones appear in the TCRdb table, and some are missing; sequencing was by immunoSEQ multiplex PCR. Among roughly 1,800,000 clones listed, about 95% were seen once. Sequencing used naive CD8+ T cells sorted from blood. Every receptor here comes from a man aged 18 to 30 in good health.

The genes are TRBV5-6 and TRBJ2-7; D is undetermined. The CDR3 consists of 14 residues. Per germline, CDR1 SGHDT and CDR2 YYEEEE. Trimming took off 3 bases at V and 2 bases at J, with 12 bases between the two ends. CDR3 protein: CASSSGYYPYEQYF. CDR3 bases: TGTGCCAGCAGCTCCGGCTACTATCCCTACGAGCAGTACTTC.

The J gene is TRBJ1-5, the V gene TRBV15; no firm D call. Germline V lookup: CDR1 LNHNV, CDR2 YYDKDF (reference sequence). The CDR3 runs 14 residues. Between the trimmed V and J ends, which lost 0 bases and 7 bases, there was a span of 10 bases. Here the CDR3 reads CATSRDLARQPQHF. As DNA, the CDR3 is TGTGCCACCAGCAGAGATCTCGCCAGACAGCCCCAGCATTTT.

This sequence joins TRBV4-1 and TRBJ1-1; 8 bases match TRBD1. CDR3 size: 15 residues. Germline-derived CDR1 and CDR2 are MGHRA and YSYEKL. J lost 5 bases, V lost 2 bases, and 7 bases had no gene match. In nucleotides, the CDR3 is TGCGCCAGCAGCCAACTCACAGGGGGTTGGACTGAAGCTTTCTTT. Encoded protein: CASSQLTGGWTEAFF.

The rearrangement joins TRBV6-5 to TRBJ1-2; 8 nucleotides match TRBD1. The trim removed 5 bases at V and 6 bases at J, leaving 5 bases unmatched. The CDR3 runs to 13 residues. Germline V gene sequence: CDR1 MNHEY, CDR2 SVGAGI. CDR3 sequence (DNA): TGTGCCAGCAGTACGGACAGGGTAAATGGCTACACCTTC. Encoded protein: CASSTDRVNGYTF.